Listed here is a single TCR beta chain. Its antigen is unknown. CD8 cells classed as naive were CD45RO-negative and positively selected for CCR7, excluding terminally differentiated effector memory CD45RA+ cells. Donors comprised only Caucasian adults living in Nashville, Tennessee. These data originate in a study of shared clonotypes between healthy human individuals. The J segment lost 0 bases and the V segment lost 5 bases, leaving 10 bases of the junction unmatched. CDR1 and CDR2 (germline): SEHNR, FQNEAQ (reference sequence). The CDR3 loop spans 17 amino acids. Clones were read by immunoSEQ multiplex PCR, and TCRdb kept only the in-frame ones, dropping some. The sample has about 580,000 clones, 95% to 98% seen once. Study-wide results and caveats: Richness estimates generally favored naive over memory subsets.

Sequenced input: naive CD8+ T cells sorted from blood. This chain joins TRBV7-9 and TRBJ1-3; 7 positions agree with TRBD1. This receptor was obtained from a man aged 25-45 years in good health. The CDR3 bases are TGTGCCAGCAGCCCCAGAGTCGGGACAGCCTCTGGAAACACCATATATTTT. It translates to CASSPRVGTASGNTIYF.